The following is a T cell receptor beta chain sequence with its context. This clone's antigen is unknown. Base-call qualities are not available, and no considerably larger clone is one nucleotide away. Participants in the prospective study were aged about 18 to 90 years, lived in more than 20 United States geographic areas, and enrolled through a virtual design. In the prospective study, cohorts were assigned on the basis of participant-reported clinical history obtained from a screening survey and a study questionnaire. Recovered participants in ImmuneRACE Cohort 3 were defined by two consecutive negative NP/OP PCR tests, clearance by a healthcare professional, or resolution of symptoms. In the prospective study, mobile phlebotomists collected whole blood, serum and a nasopharyngeal or oropharyngeal swab from each participant. Prospective study participants could optionally give additional blood draws and questionnaires over an approximately two-month period. Before DNA extraction, blood samples from the prospective study were shipped at room temperature or frozen.

The data were taken from a study of blood T cell repertoires in COVID-19 (dated by TCRdb to the early 2020s). About the full investigation: Collaborator samples came from the United States, Italy and Spain and covered acute and convalescent phases of COVID-19. Samples came from the ongoing ImmuneRACE study (first 160 participants) plus 1,254 subjects from 6 global collaborators. The repertoires were released in a freely available public database meant as a resource for research on the immune response to SARS-CoV-2. The sample metadata nearly always contained a de-identified subject ID, COVID-19 status, age in years and sex. Deeply sampled blood TCRbeta repertoires from subjects exposed to, actively infected with, or recovered from COVID-19 were included in the dataset. The material from the prospective study consisted of cDNA or gDNA derived from T cells, B-cell-depleted T cells, or PBMCs. HLA class I and class II types, where available, came from metadata supplied by the sample provider rather than from assay-based typing.

Deletion took 8 bases off V and 0 bases off J, with a span of 10 bases between the germline ends. CDR1 and CDR2, looked up from the germline V gene, are MNHEY and SVGAGI. Counted from cysteine to phenylalanine, this CDR3 has 13 amino acids. The only DNA kept is the CDR3, 39 bases in frame from the first base. Broader findings and caveats from the paper: How much clinical and demographic metadata was included differed by source and by participant, and the metadata was provided uncurated.

The immunoSEQ Assay, a bias-controlled multiplex PCR, was used to amplify TCRbeta CDR3 regions from genomic DNA. On the study's bioinformatics: The number of nucleated cells in each sample was estimated from the amplification of reference gene primers within the assay. Sequence reads were collapsed and filtered to measure the absolute abundance of every unique TCRbeta CDR3 rearrangement. For each sample, productive Simpson clonality was calculated by taking the square root of Simpson's diversity index across productive rearrangements. TCRdb limited this immuneACCESS table to in-frame rearrangements with V and J called. A share of clones is missing; checked studies link under half to unresolved V genes, and the rest is unexplained. Clone size and V and J calls were adopted from that table, with D and trimming inferred from the DNA. The sample has around 280,000 clones on record, around 90% of them singletons. The ten top clones hold about 6.1% of the sample.

This TCR was sampled from a woman in her thirties or forties who had recovered from COVID-19. Recombination connected TRBV6-5 to TRBJ1-1; tentative D gene TRBD1, with 6 bases matching. The sample consisted of PBMCs or T cells enriched from blood (not recorded which). The CDR3 in this case is CASPDSLNTEAFF. The bases are TGTGCCAGCCCGGACAGCTTGAACACTGAAGCTTTCTTT.